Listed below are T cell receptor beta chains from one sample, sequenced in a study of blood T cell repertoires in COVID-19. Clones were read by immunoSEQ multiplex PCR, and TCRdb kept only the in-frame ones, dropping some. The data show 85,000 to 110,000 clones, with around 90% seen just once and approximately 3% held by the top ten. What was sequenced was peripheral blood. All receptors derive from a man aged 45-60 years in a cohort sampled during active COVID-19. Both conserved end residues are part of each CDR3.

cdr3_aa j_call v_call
CASSLRTRGGGAQETQYF TRBJ2-5 TRBV7-2
CASSLVGGTGETQYF TRBJ2-5 TRBV7-2
CASSLGQGSDTEAFF TRBJ1-1 TRBV5-1
CSARSTGRQFF TRBJ2-1 TRBV20-1
CASSKAGPPGRNEQFF TRBJ2-1 TRBV21-1
CASSSPSSETQYF TRBJ2-5 TRBV4-2
CASSQRGLAGADTQYF TRBJ2-3 TRBV3-1/TRBV3-2
CASSETGLAQPQHF TRBJ1-5 TRBV2
CASSAALGRGTRAFF TRBJ1-1 TRBV2
CASSLWGRELFF TRBJ2-2 TRBV5-4
CASSLGGLGRDTQYF TRBJ2-3 TRBV7-8
CASSRGNTEAFF TRBJ1-1 TRBV11-3
CASSQVVREANEKLFF TRBJ1-4 TRBV4-1
CASSPLAGGTGELFF TRBJ2-2 TRBV4-2
CASSLMAGSPLHF TRBJ1-6 TRBV7-9
CASTPTHKGIETQYF TRBJ2-5 TRBV6-2/TRBV6-3